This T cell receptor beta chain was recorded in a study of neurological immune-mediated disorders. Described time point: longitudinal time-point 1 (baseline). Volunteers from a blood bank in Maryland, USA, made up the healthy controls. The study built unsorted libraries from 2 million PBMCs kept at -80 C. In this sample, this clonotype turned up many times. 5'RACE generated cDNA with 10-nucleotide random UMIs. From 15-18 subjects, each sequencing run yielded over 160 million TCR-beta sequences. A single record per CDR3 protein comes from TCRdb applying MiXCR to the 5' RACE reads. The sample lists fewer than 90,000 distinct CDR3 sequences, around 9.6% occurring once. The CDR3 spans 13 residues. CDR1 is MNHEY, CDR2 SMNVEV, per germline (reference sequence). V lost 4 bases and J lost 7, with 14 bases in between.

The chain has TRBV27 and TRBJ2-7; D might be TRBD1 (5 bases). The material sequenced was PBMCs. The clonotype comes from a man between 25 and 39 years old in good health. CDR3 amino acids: CASSSHGAGEQYF. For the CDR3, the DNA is TGTGCCAGCAGTTCACATGGGGCCGGGGAGCAGTACTTC.